Listed below are T cell receptor beta chains from one sample, sequenced in a study of T cell responses to AZD1222 COVID-19 vaccine. TCRdb keeps only in-frame clones here, not all; method: immunoSEQ multiplex PCR. This sample has roughly 140,000 clones, with around 90% found just once. The sequencing used peripheral blood, collected 28 days after the second AZD1222 dose. The source is an adult who received the AZD1222 COVID-19 vaccine. CDR3s include the opening cysteine and the closing phenylalanine or tryptophan. Fields, in order: J gene, clone size, V gene, D gene, CDR3 DNA, CDR3 protein. D genes are given only for firm matches. Clone size appears in some rows only: once, few, many, or a class for an expanded clone.

TRBJ1-2 NA TRBV9 NA TGTGCCAGCAGCACCGGCGGGTCTGGCTACACCTTC CASSTGGSGYTF
TRBJ2-7 NA TRBV29-1 NA TGCAGCGTCGCCCCTTTTACAGACTCCTACGAGCAGTACTTC CSVAPFTDSYEQYF
TRBJ1-5 NA TRBV27 TRBD1 TGTGCCAGCATTCCACAGGGGGGAAGCAATCAGCCCCAGCATTTT CASIPQGGSNQPQHF
TRBJ1-1 NA TRBV11-2 TRBD1 TGTGCCAGCAGGCGAGGGGGCATAAACACTGAAGCTTTCTTT CASRRGGINTEAFF
TRBJ1-2 NA TRBV5-1 TRBD1 TGCGCCAGCAGAGCCGGGACAGGGGCTAACTATGGCTACACCTTC CASRAGTGANYGYTF
TRBJ1-1 NA TRBV6-5 NA TGTGCCAGCAGTTACTTCGGGGGGGTGAACACTGAAGCTTTCTTT CASSYFGGVNTEAFF
TRBJ2-5 NA TRBV10-3 NA TGTGCCATCAGTGAAGGCGATAGGAAAGAGACCCAGTACTTC CAISEGDRKETQYF
TRBJ1-4 NA TRBV28 NA TGTGCCAGCAGTATCTCCCTGGGGACATCCTCAAATGAAAAACTGTTTTTT CASSISLGTSSNEKLFF
TRBJ2-3 NA TRBV18 TRBD2 TGTGCCAGCTCACTAAATAGCGGGAGCCGTGGAGATACGCAGTATTTT CASSLNSGSRGDTQYF
TRBJ2-2 NA TRBV19 TRBD1 TGTGCCAGTACGGGGGGACAGGGGTGGACCGGGGAGCTGTTTTTT CASTGGQGWTGELFF
TRBJ1-1 NA TRBV7-9 TRBD1 TGTGCCAGCAGCTTAGTCCAGGGGGCGGACACTGAAGCTTTCTTT CASSLVQGADTEAFF
TRBJ1-2 NA TRBV2 NA TGTGCCAGCAGTGAAGGTATACCGGGTCGTATTCATGGCTACACCTTC CASSEGIPGRIHGYTF
TRBJ2-7 NA TRBV3-1/TRBV3-2 TRBD2 TGTGCCAGCAGCCAACTAGCGGGAGAAGACGAGCAGTACTTC CASSQLAGEDEQYF
TRBJ2-7 NA TRBV28 NA TGTGCCAGCAGTCCGGGGGACATCCCATACGAGCAGTACTTC CASSPGDIPYEQYF
TRBJ1-2 NA TRBV15 NA TGTGCCACCAGCAGAGAAACAGGGTTTACCTATGGCTACACCTTC CATSRETGFTYGYTF
TRBJ2-3 NA TRBV7-9 NA TGTGCCAGCACCCAGGGGGGCCGGGGCACAGATACGCAGTATTTT CASTQGGRGTDTQYF
TRBJ2-1 few TRBV29-1 TRBD2 TGCAGCGTTGATGTGCCTAGCGGGAGGAGCTACAATGAGCAGTTCTTC CSVDVPSGRSYNEQFF
TRBJ2-1 NA TRBV11-2 TRBD1 TGTGCCAGCAGCTCGACAGGGGGCAATGAGCAGTTCTTC CASSSTGGNEQFF
TRBJ2-7 NA TRBV5-1 NA TGCGCCAGCAGCTCATCAGGGAGCTCCTACGAGCAGTACTTC CASSSSGSSYEQYF
TRBJ1-5 once TRBV30 NA TGTGCCTGGAGTAGAACAGGGTTGCCCCAGCATTTT CAWSRTGLPQHF
TRBJ2-1 NA TRBV7-9 TRBD2 TGTGCCAGCAGCTTGTCTAGCGGAACCTACAATGAGCAGTTCTTC CASSLSSGTYNEQFF
TRBJ1-1 NA TRBV7-9 NA TGTGCCAGCGCGGGGGGGCCTTTGAACACTGAAGCTTTCTTT CASAGGPLNTEAFF
TRBJ2-1 NA TRBV18 NA TGTGCCAGCTCATCTAGGGCAGGGGAAGTCAATGAGCAGTTCTTC CASSSRAGEVNEQFF
TRBJ1-4 NA TRBV19 NA TGTGCCAGTAGTATCTACGGTACGGAAAAACTGTTTTTT CASSIYGTEKLFF
TRBJ1-5 once TRBV27 TRBD1 TGTGCCACTAGGACAGGGGGCCAGCCCCAGCATTTT CATRTGGQPQHF
TRBJ2-3 NA TRBV13 NA TGTGCCAGCAGATTAACCAACGTTGGCACAGATACGCAGTATTTT CASRLTNVGTDTQYF
TRBJ2-3 NA TRBV5-1 NA TGCGCCAGCAGCTTGGATGCGGGAAACTCAGGCCCCGTTACGCAGTATTTT CASSLDAGNSGPVTQYF
TRBJ2-3 NA TRBV6-5 TRBD1 TGTGCCAGCACCACGGGACAGGACACAGATACGCAGTATTTT CASTTGQDTDTQYF
TRBJ1-5 few TRBV6-6 TRBD1 TGTGCCAGCAGTCCGACAGGGGGTTGGGGCAATCAGCCCCAGCATTTT CASSPTGGWGNQPQHF
TRBJ2-3 NA TRBV24-1 TRBD1 TGTGCCACCAGTGATTTTAGGACAGGGCGCGATACGCAGTATTTT CATSDFRTGRDTQYF
TRBJ1-1 NA TRBV29-1 NA TGCAGCGTAGCGGATAGCTCTGAAGCTTTCTTT CSVADSSEAFF
TRBJ2-3 NA TRBV6-4 NA TGTGCCAGCAGTGCCGTATACACAGATACGCAGTATTTT CASSAVYTDTQYF
TRBJ2-7 NA TRBV5-8 TRBD2 TGTGCCAGCAGCCTGGGACTAGCGGGAGTCCCGGACGAGCAGTACTTC CASSLGLAGVPDEQYF
TRBJ2-5 NA TRBV6-1 TRBD1 TGTGCCAGCAGTGAACAAGGGGGCGGGGAGACCCAGTACTTC CASSEQGGGETQYF
TRBJ1-2 NA TRBV27 TRBD1 TGTGCCAGCAGTTTATCCACAGGGGAGTATGGCTACACCTTC CASSLSTGEYGYTF
TRBJ2-3 NA TRBV19 NA TGTGCCAGTAGTCTCGGGACACCCGATACGCAGTATTTT CASSLGTPDTQYF
TRBJ2-1 once TRBV19 TRBD1 TGTGCCAGTTCGGGACAGCCGATGAAGTATGAGCAGTTCTTC CASSGQPMKYEQFF
TRBJ2-7 NA TRBV6-5 NA TGTGCCAGCACCACCCCATTGGCAGCAGAGCAGTACTTC CASTTPLAAEQYF
TRBJ2-1 NA TRBV11-3 TRBD2 TGTGCCAGCAGCTTAGGAGTAGCGGGAGGGGATGAGCAGTTCTTC CASSLGVAGGDEQFF